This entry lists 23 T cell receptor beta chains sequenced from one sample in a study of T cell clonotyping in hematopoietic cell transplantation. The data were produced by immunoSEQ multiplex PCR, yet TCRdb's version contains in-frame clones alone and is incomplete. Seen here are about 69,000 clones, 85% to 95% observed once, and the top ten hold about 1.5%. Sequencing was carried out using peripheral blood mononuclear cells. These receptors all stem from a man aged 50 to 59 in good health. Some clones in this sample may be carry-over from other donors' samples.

DNA for the CDR3: TGCGCCAGCAGCCCTGAGACAGGGGGCTACGAGCAGTACTTC. It encodes CASSPETGGYEQYF. V is TRBV5-1 and J is TRBJ2-7, with TRBD1 identical over 9 bases. J gave up 3 bases and V 4 bases, and 5 bases lay outside the gene matches. Germline V gene data show CDR1 as SGHRS and CDR2 as YFSETQ. CDR3 length: 14 amino acids.

The CDR3 DNA reads TGTGCCAGTAGTGCGTTACTTAACCCTTACGAGCAGTACTTC. As protein: CASSALLNPYEQYF. This chain connects TRBV19 to TRBJ2-7; D is uncertain. The CDR3 is 14 amino acids. The V gene's germline CDR1 is LNHDA and CDR2 SQIVND (reference sequence). Trimming pared 5 bases from V and 4 bases from J, leaving 15 bases between. The complete variable domain, with remaining parts taken from reference TRBV19 and TRBJ2-7, reads DGGITQSPKYLFRKEGQNVTLSCEQNLNHDAMYWYRQDPGQGLRLIYYSQIVNDFQKGDIAEGYSVSREKKESFPLTVTSAQKNPTAFYLCASSALLNPYEQYFGPGTRLTVT.

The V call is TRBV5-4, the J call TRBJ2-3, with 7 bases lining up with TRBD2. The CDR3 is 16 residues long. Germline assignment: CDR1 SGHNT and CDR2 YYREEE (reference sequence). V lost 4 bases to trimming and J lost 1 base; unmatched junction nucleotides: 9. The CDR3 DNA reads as TGTGCCAGCAGCGCCCTTATTGCGGGGGGCACAGATACGCAGTATTTT. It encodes CASSALIAGGTDTQYF.

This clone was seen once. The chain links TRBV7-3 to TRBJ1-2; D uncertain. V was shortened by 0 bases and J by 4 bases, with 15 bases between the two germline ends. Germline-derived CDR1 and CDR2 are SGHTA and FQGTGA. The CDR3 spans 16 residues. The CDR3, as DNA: TGTGCCAGCAGCTTAACCGGGCCAAACCCCACCTATGGCTACACCTTC. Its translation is CASSLTGPNPTYGYTF.

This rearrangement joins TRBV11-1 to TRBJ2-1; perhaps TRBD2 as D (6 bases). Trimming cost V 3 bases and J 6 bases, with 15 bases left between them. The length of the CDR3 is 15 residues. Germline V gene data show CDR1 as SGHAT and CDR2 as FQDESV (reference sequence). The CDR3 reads CASSFAGRIGNEQFF. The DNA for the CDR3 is TGTGCCAGCAGCTTCGCGGGAAGAATAGGCAATGAGCAGTTCTTC. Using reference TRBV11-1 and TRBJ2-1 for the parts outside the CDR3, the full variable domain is EAEVAQSPRYKITEKSQAVAFWCDPISGHATLYWYRQILGQGPELLVQFQDESVVDDSQLPKDRFSAERLKGVDSTLKIQPAELGDSAMYLCASSFAGRIGNEQFFGPGTRLTVL.

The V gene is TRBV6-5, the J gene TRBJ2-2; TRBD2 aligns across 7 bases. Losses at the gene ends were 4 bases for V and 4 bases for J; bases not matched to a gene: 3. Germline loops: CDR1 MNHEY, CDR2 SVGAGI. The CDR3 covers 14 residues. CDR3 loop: CASSLSGGTGELFF. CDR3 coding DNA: TGTGCCAGCAGTTTGTCGGGGGGCACCGGGGAGCTGTTTTTT.

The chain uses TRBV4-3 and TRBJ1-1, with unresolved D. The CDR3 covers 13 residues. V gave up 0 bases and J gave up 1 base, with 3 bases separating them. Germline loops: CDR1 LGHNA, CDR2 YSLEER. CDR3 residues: CASSQDRNTEAFF. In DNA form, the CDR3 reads TGCGCCAGCAGCCAAGATAGGAACACTGAAGCTTTCTTT.

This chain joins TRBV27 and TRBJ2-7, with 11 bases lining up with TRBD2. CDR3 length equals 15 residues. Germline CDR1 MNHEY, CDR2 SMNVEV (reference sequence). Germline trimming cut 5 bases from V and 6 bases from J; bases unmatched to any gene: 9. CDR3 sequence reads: CASSPLLAGVREQYF. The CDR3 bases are TGTGCCAGCAGTCCCCTACTAGCGGGGGTCCGCGAGCAGTACTTC.

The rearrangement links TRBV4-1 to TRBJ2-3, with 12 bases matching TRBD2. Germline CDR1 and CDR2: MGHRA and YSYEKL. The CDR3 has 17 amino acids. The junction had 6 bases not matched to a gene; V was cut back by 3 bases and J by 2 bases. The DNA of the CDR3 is TGCGCCAGCAGCCAGCGCGGACTAGCGGGGAACACAGATACGCAGTATTTT. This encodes CASSQRGLAGNTDTQYF.

The CDR3 DNA reads as TGTGCCAGCAGCCAAGATTCCCTAGCTGAGAGCTCCTACAATGAGCAGTTCTTC. Translated, it gives CASSQDSLAESSYNEQFF. V and J are TRBV4-2 and TRBJ2-1, with D possibly matching TRBD2 (5 bases). The CDR3 spans 18 residues. V lost 0 bases, J lost 0 bases, and 15 bases lay in between. Germline values: CDR1 LGHNA, CDR2 YNFKEQ.

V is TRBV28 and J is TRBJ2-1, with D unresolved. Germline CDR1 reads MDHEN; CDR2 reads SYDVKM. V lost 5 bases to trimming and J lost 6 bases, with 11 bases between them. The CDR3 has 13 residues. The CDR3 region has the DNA TGTGCCAGCAGTACTCGACTCGTCAATGAGCAGTTCTTC. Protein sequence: CASSTRLVNEQFF.

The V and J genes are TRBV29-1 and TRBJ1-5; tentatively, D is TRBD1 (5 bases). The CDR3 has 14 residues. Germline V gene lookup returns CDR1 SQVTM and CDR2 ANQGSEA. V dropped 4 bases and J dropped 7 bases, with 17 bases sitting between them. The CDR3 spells CSVAGTSGGQPQHF. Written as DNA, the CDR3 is TGCAGCGTTGCAGGGACTTCGGGCGGGCAGCCCCAGCATTTT.

The CDR3 loop is CASSLNTGTGTYGYTF. CDR3 bases: TGTGCCAGCAGCTTGAATACCGGGACAGGGACCTATGGCTACACCTTC. The chain is built from TRBV7-8 and TRBJ1-2; 9 bases match TRBD1. Germline trimming cut 3 bases from V and 4 bases from J; bases unmatched to any gene: 9. This CDR3 has 16 amino acids. Germline V lookup: CDR1 SGHVS, CDR2 FQNEAQ.

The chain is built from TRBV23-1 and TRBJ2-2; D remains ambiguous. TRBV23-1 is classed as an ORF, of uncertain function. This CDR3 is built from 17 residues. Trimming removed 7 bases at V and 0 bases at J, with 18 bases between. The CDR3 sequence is CASISPGLSANTGELFF. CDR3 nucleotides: TGCGCCAGCATCTCACCAGGCCTAAGCGCGAACACCGGGGAGCTGTTTTTT.

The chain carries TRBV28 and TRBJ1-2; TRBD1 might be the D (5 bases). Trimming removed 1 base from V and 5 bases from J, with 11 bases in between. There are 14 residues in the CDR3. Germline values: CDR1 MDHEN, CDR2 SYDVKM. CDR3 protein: CASSLSAGRYGYTF. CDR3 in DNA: TGTGCCAGCAGTTTATCGGCAGGGCGTTATGGCTACACCTTC.

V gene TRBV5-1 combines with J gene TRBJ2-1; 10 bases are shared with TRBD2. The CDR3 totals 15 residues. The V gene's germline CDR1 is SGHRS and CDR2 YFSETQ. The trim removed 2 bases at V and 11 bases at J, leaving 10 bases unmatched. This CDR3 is CASSFSEVAGGKQFF. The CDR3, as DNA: TGCGCCAGCAGCTTCTCTGAGGTAGCGGGAGGTAAGCAGTTCTTC.

CDR3 region: CASSSERWNTEAFF. The CDR3 nucleotides read TGTGCCAGCAGTTCAGAGAGGTGGAACACTGAAGCTTTCTTT. The chain employs TRBV28 and TRBJ1-1; D not resolved. The CDR3 contains 14 residues. Trimming cost V 4 bases and J 1 base, with 10 bases left between them. Germline values: CDR1 MDHEN, CDR2 SYDVKM.

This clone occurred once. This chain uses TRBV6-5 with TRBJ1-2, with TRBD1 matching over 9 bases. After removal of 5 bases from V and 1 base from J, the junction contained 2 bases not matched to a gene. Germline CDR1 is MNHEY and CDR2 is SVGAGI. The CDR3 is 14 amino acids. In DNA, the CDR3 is TGTGCCAGCAGTAGGGACAGGGATAACTATGGCTACACCTTC. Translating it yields CASSRDRDNYGYTF.

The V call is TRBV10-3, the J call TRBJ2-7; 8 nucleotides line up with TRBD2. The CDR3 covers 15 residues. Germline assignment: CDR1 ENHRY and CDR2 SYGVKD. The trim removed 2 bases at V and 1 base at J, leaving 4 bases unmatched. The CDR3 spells CAISETAGASYEQYF. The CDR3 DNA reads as TGTGCCATCAGTGAGACAGCGGGAGCATCCTACGAGCAGTACTTC.

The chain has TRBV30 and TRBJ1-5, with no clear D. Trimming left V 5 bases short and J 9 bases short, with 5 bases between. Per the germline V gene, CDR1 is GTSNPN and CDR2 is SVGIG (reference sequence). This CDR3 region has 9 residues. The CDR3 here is CAWPPPQHF. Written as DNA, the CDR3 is TGTGCCTGGCCGCCGCCCCAGCATTTT.

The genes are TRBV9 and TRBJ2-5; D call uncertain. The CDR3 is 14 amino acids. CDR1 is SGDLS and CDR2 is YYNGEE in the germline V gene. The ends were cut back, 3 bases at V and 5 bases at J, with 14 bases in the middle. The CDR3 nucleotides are TGTGCCAGCAGCGCAGGACCCACCATCGAGACCCAGTACTTC. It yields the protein CASSAGPTIETQYF.

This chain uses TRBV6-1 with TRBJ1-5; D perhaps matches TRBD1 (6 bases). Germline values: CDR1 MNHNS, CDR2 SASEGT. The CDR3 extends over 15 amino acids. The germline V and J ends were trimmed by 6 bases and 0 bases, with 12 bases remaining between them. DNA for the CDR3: TGTGCCAGCAGGCTACAGGGATATAGCAATCAGCCCCAGCATTTT. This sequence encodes CASRLQGYSNQPQHF.

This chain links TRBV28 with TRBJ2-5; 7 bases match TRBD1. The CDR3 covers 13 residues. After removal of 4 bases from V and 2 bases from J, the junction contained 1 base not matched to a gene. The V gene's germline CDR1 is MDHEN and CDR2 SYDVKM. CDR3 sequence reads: CASSSQGQETQYF. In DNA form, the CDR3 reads TGTGCCAGCAGTTCACAGGGGCAAGAGACCCAGTACTTC.